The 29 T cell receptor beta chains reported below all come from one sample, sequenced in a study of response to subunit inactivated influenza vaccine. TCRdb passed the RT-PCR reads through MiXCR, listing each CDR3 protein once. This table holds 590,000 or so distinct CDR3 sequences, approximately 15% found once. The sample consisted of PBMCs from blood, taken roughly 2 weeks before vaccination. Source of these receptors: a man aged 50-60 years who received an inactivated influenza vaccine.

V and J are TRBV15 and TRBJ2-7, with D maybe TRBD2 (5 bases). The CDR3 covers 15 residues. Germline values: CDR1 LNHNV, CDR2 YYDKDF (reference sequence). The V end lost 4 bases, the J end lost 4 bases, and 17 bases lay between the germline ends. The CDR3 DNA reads TGTGCCACCAGCACTTTCCGGGGTAAAGGTTACGAGCAGTACTTC. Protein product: CATSTFRGKGYEQYF.

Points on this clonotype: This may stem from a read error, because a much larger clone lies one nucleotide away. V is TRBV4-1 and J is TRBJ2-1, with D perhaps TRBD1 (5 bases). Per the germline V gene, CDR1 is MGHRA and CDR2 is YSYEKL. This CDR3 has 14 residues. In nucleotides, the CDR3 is TGCGCCAGCAGCCAAGTTTCAGGGTTCAATGCGCAGTTCTTC. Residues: CASSQVSGFNAQFF.

CDR3 residues: CSARDASGLTTDTQYF. DNA of the CDR3: TGCAGTGCTAGAGATGCTAGCGGCCTAACCACAGATACGCAGTATTTT. The chain links TRBV20-1 to TRBJ2-3; 7 bases line up with TRBD2. The CDR3 covers 16 residues. Germline lookup yields CDR1 DFQATT and CDR2 SNEGSKA (reference sequence). Trimming removed 0 bases from V and 2 bases from J; junction bases left unmatched: 8.

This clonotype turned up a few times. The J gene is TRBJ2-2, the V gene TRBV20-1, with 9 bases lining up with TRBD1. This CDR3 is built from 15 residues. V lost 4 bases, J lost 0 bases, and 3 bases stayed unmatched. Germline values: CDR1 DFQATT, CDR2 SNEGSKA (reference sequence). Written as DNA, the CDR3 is TGCAGTGCTATAGGGACAGGGTCGAACACCGGGGAGCTGTTTTTT. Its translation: CSAIGTGSNTGELFF.

CDR3 coding DNA: TGTGCCAGCAGCCAAGATCAGTTCGGTTCACCCCTCCACTTT. It codes for CASSQDQFGSPLHF. This chain uses TRBV4-2 with TRBJ1-6; D not certain. The ends were cut back, 0 bases at V and 9 bases at J, with 9 bases in the middle. Germline V CDR1 and CDR2: LGHNA, YNFKEQ. The CDR3 loop spans 14 amino acids.

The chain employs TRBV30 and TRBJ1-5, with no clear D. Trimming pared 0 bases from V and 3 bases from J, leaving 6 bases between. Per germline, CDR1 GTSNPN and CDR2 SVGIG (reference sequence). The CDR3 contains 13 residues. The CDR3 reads CAWSVSPNQPQHF. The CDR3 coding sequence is TGTGCCTGGAGTGTGAGTCCCAATCAGCCCCAGCATTTT.

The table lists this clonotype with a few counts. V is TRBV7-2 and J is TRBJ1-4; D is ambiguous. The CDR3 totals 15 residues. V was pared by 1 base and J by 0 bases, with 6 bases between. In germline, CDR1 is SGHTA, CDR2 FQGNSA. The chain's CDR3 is CASSLVIATNEKLFF. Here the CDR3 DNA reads TGTGCCAGCAGCTTAGTAATAGCAACTAATGAAAAACTGTTTTTT.

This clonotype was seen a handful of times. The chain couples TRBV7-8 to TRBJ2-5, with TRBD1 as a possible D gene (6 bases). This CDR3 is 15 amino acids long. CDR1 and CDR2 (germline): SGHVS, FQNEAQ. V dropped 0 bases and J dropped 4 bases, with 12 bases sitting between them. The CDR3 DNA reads TGTGCCAGCAGCTTAGCACTGGCCAGGGGAGAGACCCAGTACTTC. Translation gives CASSLALARGETQYF.

In nucleotides, the CDR3 is TGCGCCAGCAGCTTGGACCGGACAGTCACCTACGAGCAGTACTTC. The encoded protein is CASSLDRTVTYEQYF. The chain employs TRBV5-1 and TRBJ2-7; D is possibly TRBD1 (6 bases). This CDR3 region has 15 residues. The V and J ends lost 0 bases and 2 bases respectively, with 12 bases between them. Germline CDR1 is SGHRS and CDR2 is YFSETQ.

CDR3 nucleotide sequence: TGCGCCAGCAGCCACGCTATCCAAGAGACCCAGTACTTC. Residues: CASSHAIQETQYF. The genes are TRBV4-1 and TRBJ2-5; no firm D call. CDR1 is MGHRA and CDR2 is YSYEKL in the germline V gene. The CDR3 totals 13 residues. The germline V and J ends were trimmed by 3 bases and 1 base, with 6 bases remaining between them.

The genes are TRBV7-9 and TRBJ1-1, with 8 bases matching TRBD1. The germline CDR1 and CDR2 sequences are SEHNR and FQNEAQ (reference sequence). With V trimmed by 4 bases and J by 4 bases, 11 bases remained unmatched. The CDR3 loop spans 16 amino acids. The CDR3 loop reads CASSSPTGARSTEAFF. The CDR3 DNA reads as TGTGCCAGCAGCTCGCCGACAGGGGCGAGAAGCACTGAAGCTTTCTTT. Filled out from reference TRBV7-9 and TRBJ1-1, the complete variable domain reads DTGVSQNPRHKITKRGQNVTFRCDPISEHNRLYWYRQTLGQGPEFLTYFQNEAQLEKSRLLSDRFSAERPKGSFSTLEIQRTEQGDSAMYLCASSSPTGARSTEAFFGQGTRLTVV.

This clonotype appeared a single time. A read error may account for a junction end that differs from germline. The CDR3, as DNA: TGTCCCATCAGTGGGGACTACCCCTACGAGCAGTACTTC. Translation gives CPISGDYPYEQYF. The chain employs TRBV10-3 and TRBJ2-7; 7 positions agree with TRBD2. From germline, CDR1 is ENHRY and CDR2 SYGVKD. CDR3 length: 13 amino acids.

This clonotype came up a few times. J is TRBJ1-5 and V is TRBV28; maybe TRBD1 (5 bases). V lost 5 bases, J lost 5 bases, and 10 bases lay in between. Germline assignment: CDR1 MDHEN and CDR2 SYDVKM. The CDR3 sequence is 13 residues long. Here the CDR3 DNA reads TGTGCCAGCAGTCCAGGGAACTATCAGCCCCAGCATTTT. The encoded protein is CASSPGNYQPQHF. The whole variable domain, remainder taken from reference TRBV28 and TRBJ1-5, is DVKVTQSSRYLVKRTGEKVFLECVQDMDHENMFWYRQDPGLGLRLIYFSYDVKMKEKGDIPEGYSVSREKKERFSLILESASTNQTSMYLCASSPGNYQPQHFGDGTRLSIL.

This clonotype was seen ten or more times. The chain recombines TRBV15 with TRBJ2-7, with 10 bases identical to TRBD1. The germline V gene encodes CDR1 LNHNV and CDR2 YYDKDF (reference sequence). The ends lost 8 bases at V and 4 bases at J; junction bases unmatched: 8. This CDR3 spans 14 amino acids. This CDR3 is CATGRDRGQYEQYF. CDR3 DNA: TGTGCCACCGGTCGTGACAGGGGGCAATACGAGCAGTACTTC. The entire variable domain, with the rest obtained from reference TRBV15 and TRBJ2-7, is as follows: DAMVIQNPRYQVTQFGKPVTLSCSQTLNHNVMYWYQQKSSQAPKLLFHYYDKDFNNEADTPDNFQSRRPNTSFCFLDIRSPGLGDTAMYLCATGRDRGQYEQYFGPGTRLTVT.

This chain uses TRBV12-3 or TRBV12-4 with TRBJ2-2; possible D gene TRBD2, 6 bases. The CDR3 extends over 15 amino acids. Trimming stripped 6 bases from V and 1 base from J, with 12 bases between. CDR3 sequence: CASRGGWGNTGELFF. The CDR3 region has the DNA TGTGCCAGCAGGGGGGGATGGGGGAACACCGGGGAGCTGTTTTTT.

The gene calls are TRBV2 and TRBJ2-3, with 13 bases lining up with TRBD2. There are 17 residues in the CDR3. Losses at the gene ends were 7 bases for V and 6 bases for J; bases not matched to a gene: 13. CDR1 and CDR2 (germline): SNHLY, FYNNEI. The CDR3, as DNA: TGTGCCAGCAATAGACCGGGACTAGCGGGGAGTCAGGATACGCAGTATTTT. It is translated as CASNRPGLAGSQDTQYF.

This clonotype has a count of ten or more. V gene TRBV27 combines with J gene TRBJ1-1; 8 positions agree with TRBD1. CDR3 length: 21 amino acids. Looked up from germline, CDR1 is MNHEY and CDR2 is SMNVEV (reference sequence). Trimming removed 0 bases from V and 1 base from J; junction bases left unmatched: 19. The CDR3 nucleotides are TGTGCCAGCAGTTTATCATTTGGGGGCCAGGGGGCGCGGGGGAGGAACACTGAAGCTTTCTTT. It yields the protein CASSLSFGGQGARGRNTEAFF.

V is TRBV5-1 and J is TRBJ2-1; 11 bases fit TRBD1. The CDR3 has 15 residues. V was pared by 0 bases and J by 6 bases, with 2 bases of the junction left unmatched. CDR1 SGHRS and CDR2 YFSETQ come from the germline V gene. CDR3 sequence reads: CASSLDGQGANEQFF. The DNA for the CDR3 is TGCGCCAGCAGCTTGGATGGACAGGGGGCCAATGAGCAGTTCTTC.

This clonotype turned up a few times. In DNA form, the CDR3 reads TGTGCCAGCAGTTCCACGGGATTTTCGGCGGGAGGGCCTACTAACACCGGGGAGCTGTTTTTT. Amino acids: CASSSTGFSAGGPTNTGELFF. The chain couples TRBV12-3 or TRBV12-4 to TRBJ2-2; 9 bases are a match to TRBD2. The CDR3 runs to 21 residues. J gave up 2 bases and V 4 bases, and 20 bases lay outside the gene matches.

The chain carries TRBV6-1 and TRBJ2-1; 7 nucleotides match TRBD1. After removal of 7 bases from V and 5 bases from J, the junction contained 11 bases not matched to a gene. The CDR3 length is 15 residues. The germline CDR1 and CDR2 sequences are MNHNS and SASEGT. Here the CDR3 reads CASTPYRGRDNEQFF. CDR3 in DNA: TGTGCCAGCACTCCCTACAGGGGTCGGGACAATGAGCAGTTCTTC.

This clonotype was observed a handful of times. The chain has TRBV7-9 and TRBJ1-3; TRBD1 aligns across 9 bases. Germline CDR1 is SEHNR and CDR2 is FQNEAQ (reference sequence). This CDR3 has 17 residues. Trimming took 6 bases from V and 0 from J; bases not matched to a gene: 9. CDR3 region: CASSYGTGTPSGNTIYF. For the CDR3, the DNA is TGTGCCAGCAGTTACGGGACAGGGACCCCCTCTGGAAACACCATATATTTT.

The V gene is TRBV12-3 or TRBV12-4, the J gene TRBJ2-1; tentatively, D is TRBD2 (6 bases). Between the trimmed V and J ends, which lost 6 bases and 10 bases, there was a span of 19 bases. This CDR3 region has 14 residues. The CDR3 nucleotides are TGTGCCAGCAGGACCGGGACTCTCTTCCGGGAGCAGTTCTTC. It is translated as CASRTGTLFREQFF.

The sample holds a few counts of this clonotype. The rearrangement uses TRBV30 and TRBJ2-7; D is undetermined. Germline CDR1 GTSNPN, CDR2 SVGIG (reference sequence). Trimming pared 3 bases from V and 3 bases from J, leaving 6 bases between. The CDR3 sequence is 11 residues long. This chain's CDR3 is CAWRRDYEQYF. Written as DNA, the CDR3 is TGTGCCTGGAGGCGTGACTACGAGCAGTACTTC. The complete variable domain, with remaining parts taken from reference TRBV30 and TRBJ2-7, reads SQTIHQWPATLVQPVGSPLSLECTVEGTSNPNLYWYRQAAGRGLQLLFYSVGIGQISSEVPQNLSASRPQDRQFILSSKKLLLSDSGFYLCAWRRDYEQYFGPGTRLTVT.

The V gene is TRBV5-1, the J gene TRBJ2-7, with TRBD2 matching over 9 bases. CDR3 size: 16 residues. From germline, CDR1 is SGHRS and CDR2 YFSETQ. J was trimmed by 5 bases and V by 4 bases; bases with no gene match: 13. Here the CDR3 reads CASSPSSGGLPHEQYF. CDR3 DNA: TGCGCCAGCAGCCCCTCGAGCGGGGGGCTCCCCCACGAGCAGTACTTC.

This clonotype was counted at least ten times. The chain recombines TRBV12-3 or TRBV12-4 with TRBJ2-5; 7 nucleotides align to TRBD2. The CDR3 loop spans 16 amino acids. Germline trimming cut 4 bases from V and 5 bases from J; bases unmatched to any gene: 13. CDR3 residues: CASSSRLGQGGETQYF. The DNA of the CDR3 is TGTGCCAGCAGTTCTCGGCTGGGGCAGGGAGGGGAGACCCAGTACTTC.

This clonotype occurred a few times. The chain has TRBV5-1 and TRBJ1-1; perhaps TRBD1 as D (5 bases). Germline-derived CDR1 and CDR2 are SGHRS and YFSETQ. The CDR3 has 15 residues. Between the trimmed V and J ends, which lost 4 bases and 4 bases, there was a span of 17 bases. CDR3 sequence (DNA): TGCGCCAGCAGCCTACAAGGATGGGGACCCACTGAAGCTTTCTTT. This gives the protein CASSLQGWGPTEAFF. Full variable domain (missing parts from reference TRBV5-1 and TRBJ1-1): KAGVTQTPRYLIKTRGQQVTLSCSPISGHRSVSWYQQTPGQGLQFLFEYFSETQRNKGNFPGRFSGRQFSNSRSEMNVSTLELGDSALYLCASSLQGWGPTEAFFGQGTRLTVV.

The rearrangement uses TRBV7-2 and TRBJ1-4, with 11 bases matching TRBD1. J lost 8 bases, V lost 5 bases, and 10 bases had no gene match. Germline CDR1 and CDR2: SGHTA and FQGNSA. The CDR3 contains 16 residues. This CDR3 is CASSTDRDRGIEKLFF. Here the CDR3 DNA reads TGTGCCAGCAGCACAGACCGGGACAGGGGGATAGAAAAACTGTTTTTT.

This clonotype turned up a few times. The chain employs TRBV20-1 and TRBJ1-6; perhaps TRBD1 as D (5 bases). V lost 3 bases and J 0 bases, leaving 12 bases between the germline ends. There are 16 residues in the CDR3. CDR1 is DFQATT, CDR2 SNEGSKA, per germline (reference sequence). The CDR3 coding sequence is TGCAGTGCTAGTTCGGCAGGGAGCTCCTATAATTCACCCCTCCACTTT. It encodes CSASSAGSSYNSPLHF.

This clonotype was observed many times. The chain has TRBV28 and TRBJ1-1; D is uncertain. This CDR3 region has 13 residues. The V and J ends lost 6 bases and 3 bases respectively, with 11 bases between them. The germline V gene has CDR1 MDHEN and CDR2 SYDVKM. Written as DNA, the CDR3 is TGTGCCAGCAGCGAGGACTGGGACACTGAAGCTTTCTTT. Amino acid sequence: CASSEDWDTEAFF.